The 22 T cell receptor beta chains presented below share a single source sample, sequenced in a study of blood T cell repertoires in COVID-19. Assay: immunoSEQ multiplex PCR; the TCRdb copy retains only in-frame clones and omits some. The table lists about 83,000 clones, roughly nine tenths of them singletons. Sequencing was performed on peripheral blood. Source of these receptors: a woman aged 80 or over with active or convalescent COVID-19.

This clone came up a few times. The chain is built from TRBV7-5 and TRBJ1-1; the table's D gene call, TRBD1, was not cross checked with the DNA. TRBV7-5 is recorded as a pseudogene. The CDR3 runs to 17 residues. As DNA, the CDR3 is TGTGTCAGAAGCTCCGACGGACAGGGAATAGGAAACACTGAAGCTTTCTTT. Translating it yields CVRSSDGQGIGNTEAFF.

The chain joins TRBV11-2 to TRBJ1-1; D is unresolved. From germline, CDR1 is SGHAT and CDR2 FQNNGV. Trimming stripped 5 bases from V and 5 bases from J, with 21 bases between. This CDR3 comprises 16 residues. The CDR3 spells CASSTRQGSFRTEAFF. The CDR3 bases are TGTGCCAGCAGCACCCGACAAGGTTCATTTCGTACTGAAGCTTTCTTT. Together with reference TRBV11-2 and TRBJ1-1, the CDR3 gives the full variable domain: EAGVAQSPRYKIIEKRQSVAFWCNPISGHATLYWYQQILGQGPKLLIQFQNNGVVDDSQLPKDRFSAERLKGVDSTLKIQPAKLEDSAVYLCASSTRQGSFRTEAFFGQGTRLTVV.

Turning to this clone: A read error may account for a junction end that differs from germline. V and J are TRBV28 and TRBJ1-2, with D unclear. The V gene's germline CDR1 is MDHEN and CDR2 SYDVKM. The CDR3 runs 11 residues. The CDR3 DNA sequence: TGTGCCAGCTCTCCTAATTATGGCTACACCTTC. This codes for CASSPNYGYTF.

The V gene is TRBV7-2, the J gene TRBJ1-2; 8 bases line up with TRBD1. The CDR3 is made up of 15 amino acids. From germline, CDR1 is SGHTA and CDR2 FQGNSA. Losses at the gene ends were 5 bases for V and 6 bases for J; bases not matched to a gene: 11. This CDR3 reads CASSKTRQGMDGYTF. The CDR3 nucleotides read TGTGCCAGCAGCAAAACGAGACAGGGGATGGATGGCTACACCTTC.

The chain recombines TRBV7-9 with TRBJ1-5; D remains ambiguous. The CDR3 has 13 amino acids. Trimming stripped 5 bases from V and 4 bases from J, with 9 bases between. Per germline, CDR1 SEHNR and CDR2 FQNEAQ (reference sequence). The CDR3 coding sequence is TGTGCCAGCAGCCGCGGGGAAAATCAGCCCCAGCATTTT. It is translated as CASSRGENQPQHF.

This sequence joins TRBV19 and TRBJ1-1; D is unclear. This CDR3 is 10 amino acids long. Germline loops: CDR1 LNHDA, CDR2 SQIVND (reference sequence). Between the trimmed V and J ends, which lost 9 bases and 5 bases, there was a span of 7 bases. The CDR3 protein is CASVKTEAFF. CDR3 coding DNA: TGTGCCAGCGTTAAAACTGAAGCTTTCTTT.

This chain joins TRBV19 and TRBJ2-4; TRBD1 agrees at 7 bases. CDR1 LNHDA and CDR2 SQIVND come from the germline V gene (reference sequence). V was clipped by 9 bases and J by 1 base; unmatched bases: 6. The CDR3 is 14 amino acids. CDR3 amino acids: CASVGRGAKNIQYF. The DNA of the CDR3 is TGTGCCAGCGTGGGCAGGGGGGCCAAAAACATTCAGTACTTC.

This sequence joins TRBV6-5 and TRBJ1-3; D might be TRBD1 (6 bases). This CDR3 comprises 15 residues. V was cut by 6 bases and J by 0 bases, with 12 bases left in between. The V gene's germline CDR1 is MNHEY and CDR2 SVGAGI. The CDR3 nucleotides are TGTGCCAGCAGGAGAATAGGGGGCTCTGGAAACACCATATATTTT. This sequence encodes CASRRIGGSGNTIYF.

The rearrangement joins TRBV11-2 to TRBJ2-1; D remains unclear. V shed 3 bases and J shed 5 bases, with 8 bases lying between them. The germline V gene encodes CDR1 SGHAT and CDR2 FQNNGV. The CDR3 is 13 residues long. DNA for the CDR3: TGTGCCAGCAGCTTTACTGGAGACAATGAGCAGTTCTTC. Protein sequence: CASSFTGDNEQFF.

The V and J genes are TRBV27 and TRBJ2-3; TRBD1 aligns across 12 bases. The CDR3 is made up of 16 amino acids. The germline CDR1 and CDR2 sequences are MNHEY and SMNVEV (reference sequence). V gave up 10 bases and J gave up 2 bases; unmatched junction bases: 10. The CDR3, as DNA: TGTGCCAACCCCCGGGACAGGGGGCAGAACACAGATACGCAGTATTTT. Protein: CANPRDRGQNTDTQYF.

The genes are TRBV7-2 and TRBJ1-6; the D gene is possibly TRBD1 (5 bases). The V and J ends lost 1 base and 3 bases respectively, with 7 bases between them. Germline V gives CDR1 SGHTA, CDR2 FQGNSA. The CDR3 runs to 15 residues. As DNA, the CDR3 is TGTGCCAGCAGCTTAGGGGGGGTCTATAATTCACCCCTCCACTTT. Translated: CASSLGGVYNSPLHF.

The chain couples TRBV28 to TRBJ1-1; D is unclear. CDR3 size: 11 residues. Germline CDR1 is MDHEN and CDR2 is SYDVKM. Trimming stripped 6 bases from V and 6 bases from J, with 8 bases between. In DNA, the CDR3 is TGTGCCAGCAGCGACGGGGCTGAAGCTTTCTTT. This codes for CASSDGAEAFF.

The table lists this clone with a few counts. The genes are TRBV5-1 and TRBJ2-7, with D possibly matching TRBD1 (6 bases). V lost 3 bases, J lost 7 bases, and 8 bases lay in between. The CDR3 has 11 amino acids. The germline V gene has CDR1 SGHRS and CDR2 YFSETQ. This CDR3 reads CASSSQGEQYF. The CDR3 DNA is TGCGCCAGCAGCTCTCAGGGGGAGCAGTACTTC. Looking up the rest from reference TRBV5-1 and TRBJ2-7 gives the full variable domain: KAGVTQTPRYLIKTRGQQVTLSCSPISGHRSVSWYQQTPGQGLQFLFEYFSETQRNKGNFPGRFSGRQFSNSRSEMNVSTLELGDSALYLCASSSQGEQYFGPGTRLTVT.

The rearrangement joins TRBV19 to TRBJ1-2; D perhaps matches TRBD1 (5 bases). Trimming cost V 6 bases and J 4 bases, with 15 bases left between them. Germline V CDR1 and CDR2: LNHDA, SQIVND (reference sequence). There are 14 residues in the CDR3. CDR3 protein: CASRPDPGGYGYTF. The CDR3 bases are TGTGCCAGTAGACCGGACCCCGGGGGCTATGGCTACACCTTC.

The V and J genes are TRBV15 and TRBJ2-7; 7 bases agree with TRBD1. Trimming at V came to 0 bases and at J to 2 bases, leaving 4 bases not matched to a gene. Germline V gene lookup returns CDR1 LNHNV and CDR2 YYDKDF (reference sequence). The CDR3 length is 15 residues. CDR3 nucleotides: TGTGCCACCAGCAGAGATGGGGGACAGACCTACGAGCAGTACTTC. Translating it yields CATSRDGGQTYEQYF.

The chain is built from TRBV7-2 and TRBJ2-4; possible D gene TRBD2, 7 bases. Trimming shortened V by 1 base and J by 7 bases, and 17 bases separated the two germline ends. CDR3 length: 16 amino acids. Germline CDR1 reads SGHTA; CDR2 reads FQGNSA. The CDR3 DNA reads TGTGCCAGCAGCTTAGGAAATCGCGGGGGCGGGAACATTCAGTACTTC. Its translation is CASSLGNRGGGNIQYF.

This chain uses TRBV13 with TRBJ1-2; 8 bases line up with TRBD1. This CDR3 is 18 amino acids long. The germline CDR1 and CDR2 sequences are PRHDT and FYEKMQ (reference sequence). Trimming took 3 bases from V and 1 from J; bases not matched to a gene: 13. CDR3 DNA: TGTGCCAGCAGCTTCACGGATACCTCAGGGGGCAATAACTATGGCTACACCTTC. Translated, it gives CASSFTDTSGGNNYGYTF.

The rearrangement uses TRBV4-3 and TRBJ2-7, with D perhaps TRBD2 (6 bases). This CDR3 comprises 14 residues. The germline V and J ends were trimmed by 1 base and 2 bases, with 9 bases remaining between them. CDR1 is LGHNA and CDR2 is YSLEER in the germline V gene. The CDR3 DNA is TGCGCCAGCAGCCAAGGAGGCGGGGCCTACGAGCAGTACTTC. Its protein product is CASSQGGGAYEQYF.

The V gene is TRBV4-1, the J gene TRBJ2-1; D is perhaps TRBD1 (6 bases). V was clipped by 0 bases and J by 7 bases, with 16 bases between them. The CDR3 runs 16 residues. Germline values: CDR1 MGHRA, CDR2 YSYEKL. DNA of the CDR3: TGCGCCAGCAGCCAAGAAAGACAGGTTTTTCGGAATGAGCAGTTCTTC. This codes for CASSQERQVFRNEQFF.

The chain recombines TRBV24-1 with TRBJ1-4, with D hard to call. Trimming took 3 bases from V and 8 from J, leaving 15 bases between them. The CDR3 totals 15 residues. Germline CDR1 and CDR2: KGHDR and SFDVKD. CDR3 sequence (DNA): TGTGCCACCAGTGATCCCCGGGATACAGACGAAAAACTGTTTTTT. It yields the protein CATSDPRDTDEKLFF.

CDR3 sequence: CASSPQGEDGYTF. For the CDR3, the DNA is TGTGCCAGCTCACCACAGGGGGAAGATGGCTACACCTTC. The chain employs TRBV18 and TRBJ1-2; possibly TRBD1 for D (6 bases). Per the germline V gene, CDR1 is KGHSH and CDR2 is LQKENI. The CDR3 has 13 amino acids. Trimming pared 1 base from V and 6 bases from J, leaving 9 bases between.

The rearrangement joins TRBV18 to TRBJ1-5, with D perhaps TRBD1 (5 bases). With 4 bases removed from V and 5 bases from J, the gap between germline ends came to 12 bases. CDR1 and CDR2 (germline): KGHSH, LQKENI. This CDR3 contains 14 residues. DNA of the CDR3: TGTGCCAGCTCACTCCTGGACACCTATCAGCCCCAGCATTTT. It codes for CASSLLDTYQPQHF. Complete variable domain (other parts from reference TRBV18 and TRBJ1-5): NAGVMQNPRHLVRRRGQEARLRCSPMKGHSHVYWYRQLPEEGLKFMVYLQKENIIDESGMPKERFSAEFPKEGPSILRIQQVVRGDSAAYFCASSLLDTYQPQHFGDGTRLSIL.